The 21 T cell receptor beta chains in this list originate from one sample, sequenced in a study of Ad26.COV2.S vaccination and SARS-CoV-2 variants. Produced via immunoSEQ multiplex PCR; TCRdb's table is partial and in-frame only. The sample lists about 330,000 clones, 90% occurring once. The treatment was: some 20 received Ad26.COV2.S at low or high dose, single or two shots; 5 received placebo; per-sample allocation not given. The investigators took samples on day 63 after the first vaccine or placebo injection. The material sequenced was peripheral blood, taken in a trial of Ad26.COV2.S vaccine versus placebo. All receptors derive from a person between 18 and 60 years old who received the Ad26.COV2.S COVID-19 vaccine or a placebo.

This clone came up once. The gene calls are TRBV6-5 and TRBJ2-5; D perhaps matches TRBD2 (5 bases). V gave up 0 bases and J gave up 3 bases, with 14 bases separating them. Germline V lookup: CDR1 MNHEY, CDR2 SVGAGI. The CDR3 sequence is 16 residues long. CDR3 in amino acids: CASSYSSGKGEETQYF. The CDR3 DNA follows: TGTGCCAGCAGTTACTCTTCCGGGAAGGGAGAAGAGACCCAGTACTTC.

This clone was recorded many times. The chain joins TRBV25-1 to TRBJ1-1; no clear D. V was clipped by 8 bases and J by 8 bases, with 18 bases between them. The CDR3 runs 13 residues. The germline V gene encodes CDR1 MGHDK and CDR2 SYGVNS. As DNA, the CDR3 is TGTGCCAGCCGCCGGCCAACGGGGTTGGAAGCTTTCTTT. This encodes CASRRPTGLEAFF. The full variable domain, rest sourced from reference TRBV25-1 and TRBJ1-1, is EADIYQTPRYLVIGTGKKITLECSQTMGHDKMYWYQQDPGMELHLIHYSYGVNSTEKGDLSSESTVSRIRTEHFPLTLESARPSHTSQYLCASRRPTGLEAFFGQGTRLTVV.

V is TRBV4-1 and J is TRBJ2-2, with 10 bases fitting TRBD2. V lost 6 bases to trimming and J lost 3 bases; unmatched junction nucleotides: 13. Germline CDR1 is MGHRA and CDR2 is YSYEKL. There are 18 residues in the CDR3. The CDR3 is CASSPGPVLAGDTGELFF. In DNA, the CDR3 is TGCGCCAGCAGTCCTGGGCCGGTGCTAGCGGGGGACACCGGGGAGCTGTTTTTT.

The genes are TRBV9 and TRBJ2-3, with TRBD2 identical over 8 bases. There are 15 residues in the CDR3. From germline, CDR1 is SGDLS and CDR2 YYNGEE. J lost 0 bases, V lost 3 bases, and 3 bases had no gene match. The DNA of the CDR3 is TGTGCCAGCAGCGCCGGGGGGGCGAGCACAGATACGCAGTATTTT. Translated: CASSAGGASTDTQYF.

V gene TRBV30 combines with J gene TRBJ1-5, with D uncertain. CDR3 length: 14 residues. V lost 4 bases and J lost 7, with 17 bases in between. CDR1 GTSNPN and CDR2 SVGIG come from the germline V gene (reference sequence). As DNA, the CDR3 is TGTGCCTGGACCCGAAGTGGCACCCACCAGCCCCAGCATTTT. It codes for CAWTRSGTHQPQHF.

This clone appeared a single time. This chain joins TRBV9 and TRBJ1-1; D not certain. Trimming shortened V by 0 bases and J by 0 bases, and 9 bases separated the two germline ends. Germline assignment: CDR1 SGDLS and CDR2 YYNGEE. This CDR3 is 15 amino acids long. The CDR3 DNA reads as TGTGCCAGCAGCGTAGGGGTGGTAATGAACACTGAAGCTTTCTTT. Protein product: CASSVGVVMNTEAFF.

V is TRBV7-9 and J is TRBJ1-1; 9 bases align to TRBD1. The CDR3 is made up of 16 amino acids. V dropped 5 bases and J dropped 6; count of bases not matched to a gene: 13. Germline V gene sequence: CDR1 SEHNR, CDR2 FQNEAQ (reference sequence). The CDR3 DNA reads as TGTGCCAGCAGCCCACCCCAGGGACAGGGAACGGCTGAAGCTTTCTTT. Amino acids: CASSPPQGQGTAEAFF.

This clone has a count of ten or more. The V call is TRBV15, the J call TRBJ2-5, with 7 bases that match TRBD2. The CDR3 is 13 residues long. Germline lookup yields CDR1 LNHNV and CDR2 YYDKDF (reference sequence). The V segment lost 5 bases and the J segment 5 bases; nucleotides outside the gene matches: 5. CDR3 nucleotides: TGTGCCACCAGCGTCATAGCGGGCGAGACCCAGTACTTC. This gives the protein CATSVIAGETQYF. Supplemented by reference TRBV15 and TRBJ2-5, the full variable domain reads DAMVIQNPRYQVTQFGKPVTLSCSQTLNHNVMYWYQQKSSQAPKLLFHYYDKDFNNEADTPDNFQSRRPNTSFCFLDIRSPGLGDTAMYLCATSVIAGETQYFGPGTRLLVL.

The chain has TRBV3-1 (or the pseudogene TRBV3-2) and TRBJ1-1; maybe TRBD1 (5 bases). Trimming shortened V by 1 base and J by 11 bases, and 14 bases separated the two germline ends. The CDR3 is 13 residues long. Germline values: CDR1 LGHDT, CDR2 YNNKEL (reference sequence). This CDR3 reads CASSQAQGGGAFF. CDR3 nucleotide sequence: TGTGCCAGCAGCCAAGCGCAGGGCGGAGGGGCTTTCTTT.

The genes are TRBV9 and TRBJ2-7, with 10 bases that match TRBD1. Germline CDR1 reads SGDLS; CDR2 reads YYNGEE. The junction had 7 bases not matched to a gene; V was cut back by 4 bases and J by 6 bases. This CDR3 is built from 14 residues. In nucleotides, the CDR3 is TGTGCCAGCAGCCCCCGACAGGGGGCGGGCGAGCAGTACTTC. Its translation is CASSPRQGAGEQYF.

The chain uses TRBV5-1 and TRBJ1-1; 7 bases map to TRBD1. CDR1 and CDR2 (germline): SGHRS, YFSETQ. The trim removed 4 bases at V and 4 bases at J, leaving 4 bases unmatched. The CDR3 is made up of 13 amino acids. CDR3 nucleotides: TGCGCCAGCAGCATGGACAGGCCCACTGAAGCTTTCTTT. Its translation: CASSMDRPTEAFF.

This chain joins TRBV7-9 and TRBJ2-2; 8 bases fit TRBD2. Germline assignment: CDR1 SEHNR and CDR2 FQNEAQ (reference sequence). This CDR3 contains 15 residues. V trimming: 6 bases; J trimming: 4 bases; junction bases outside the gene matches: 7. For the CDR3, the DNA is TGTGCCAGCAGTTCTAGCGGGCACCCCACCGGGGAGCTGTTTTTT. Protein sequence: CASSSSGHPTGELFF.

This clone showed up just once. CDR3: CASNLLKEETQYF. CDR3 bases: TGTGCCAGCAACCTGCTTAAAGAAGAGACCCAGTACTTC. The genes are TRBV7-2 and TRBJ2-5; D unresolved. Between the trimmed V and J ends, which lost 7 bases and 3 bases, there was a span of 12 bases. There are 13 residues in the CDR3. Looked up from germline, CDR1 is SGHTA and CDR2 is FQGNSA.

This chain joins TRBV19 and TRBJ1-1; unclear D gene. Per the germline V gene, CDR1 is LNHDA and CDR2 is SQIVND (reference sequence). V lost 3 bases to trimming and J lost 1 base, with 9 bases between them. The CDR3 totals 14 residues. Here the CDR3 DNA reads TGTGCCAGTAGTATCGCGGCCCAGAACACTGAAGCTTTCTTT. Residues: CASSIAAQNTEAFF.

The V and J genes are TRBV6-1 and TRBJ1-3; 7 bases fit TRBD1. Per the germline V gene, CDR1 is MNHNS and CDR2 is SASEGT. The CDR3 totals 19 residues. Trimming at V came to 4 bases and at J to 0 bases, leaving 15 bases not matched to a gene. The CDR3 DNA reads TGTGCCAGCAGTGGTCCGGGACAGAGAGAGCGGTCCTCTGGAAACACCATATATTTT. Translating it yields CASSGPGQRERSSGNTIYF.

The gene calls are TRBV6-5 and TRBJ2-1; 7 bases map to TRBD1. The CDR3 runs to 12 residues. The V segment lost 6 bases and the J segment 9 bases; nucleotides outside the gene matches: 5. Germline V gives CDR1 MNHEY, CDR2 SVGAGI. Here the CDR3 DNA reads TGTGCCAGCAGCCTGGGACAGCGTGAGCAGTTCTTC. This sequence encodes CASSLGQREQFF.

The V gene is TRBV29-1, the J gene TRBJ1-1; tentative D call: TRBD1 (5 bases). Per germline, CDR1 SQVTM and CDR2 ANQGSEA. V was pared by 3 bases and J by 10 bases, with 15 bases between. The CDR3 extends over 12 amino acids. The CDR3 coding sequence is TGCAGCGTTGAGCCCGGGGGTATGGTAGCTTTCTTT. This encodes CSVEPGGMVAFF.

The V gene is TRBV7-8, the J gene TRBJ2-7, with a weak D call TRBD1 (6 bases). This CDR3 spans 15 amino acids. Trimming removed 5 bases at V and 7 bases at J, with 21 bases between. Germline V CDR1 and CDR2: SGHVS, FQNEAQ. DNA for the CDR3: TGTGCCAGCAGCCGAGAACCGGGACATCCAGGGGAGCAGTACTTC. This codes for CASSREPGHPGEQYF.

V usage is TRBV4-1 and J usage is TRBJ2-1; D tentatively fits TRBD1 or TRBD2 (5 bases each). The CDR3 spans 17 residues. The V gene's germline CDR1 is MGHRA and CDR2 YSYEKL. V was clipped by 3 bases and J by 0 bases, with 15 bases between them. The CDR3 sequence is CASSHLRGQSSYNEQFF. The CDR3 coding sequence is TGCGCCAGCAGCCATCTGAGGGGCCAGAGCTCCTACAATGAGCAGTTCTTC.

The gene calls are TRBV7-9 and TRBJ1-1; 7 bases map to TRBD1. The V gene end was trimmed by 0 bases and the J gene end by 2 bases; junction bases not matched to a gene: 9. In germline, CDR1 is SEHNR, CDR2 FQNEAQ (reference sequence). This CDR3 region has 17 residues. CDR3 residues: CASSLAAGRDRNTEAFF. CDR3 coding DNA: TGTGCCAGCAGCTTAGCTGCTGGTCGGGACAGAAACACTGAAGCTTTCTTT.

The chain recombines TRBV9 with TRBJ1-2, with TRBD1 identical over 10 bases. This CDR3 region has 14 residues. The V gene's germline CDR1 is SGDLS and CDR2 YYNGEE. V gave up 4 bases and J gave up 7 bases; unmatched junction bases: 7. The CDR3 bases are TGTGCCAGCAGCTACCGGACAGGGGGAAGTGGCTACACCTTC. Amino acid sequence: CASSYRTGGSGYTF.